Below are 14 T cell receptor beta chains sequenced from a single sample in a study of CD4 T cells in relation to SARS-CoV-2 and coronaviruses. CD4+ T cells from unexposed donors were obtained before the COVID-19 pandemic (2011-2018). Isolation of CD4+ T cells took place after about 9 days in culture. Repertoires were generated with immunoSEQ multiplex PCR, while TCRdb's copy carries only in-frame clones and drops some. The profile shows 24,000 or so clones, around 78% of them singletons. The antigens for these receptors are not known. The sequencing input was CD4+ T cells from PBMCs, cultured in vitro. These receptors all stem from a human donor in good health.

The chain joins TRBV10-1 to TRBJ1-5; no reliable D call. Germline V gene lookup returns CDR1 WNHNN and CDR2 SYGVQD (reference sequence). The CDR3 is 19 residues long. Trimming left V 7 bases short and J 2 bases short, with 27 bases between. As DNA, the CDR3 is TGCGCCAGCACACGTGGCAGGTATGCTGGCCCGCGCGGCAATCAGCCCCAGCATTTT. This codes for CASTRGRYAGPRGNQPQHF.

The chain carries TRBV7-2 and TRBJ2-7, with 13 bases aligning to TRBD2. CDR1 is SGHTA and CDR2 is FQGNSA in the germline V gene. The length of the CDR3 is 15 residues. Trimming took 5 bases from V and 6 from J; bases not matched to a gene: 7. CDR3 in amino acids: CASSLGTSGTSEQYF. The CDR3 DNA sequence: TGTGCCAGCAGCCTTGGGACTAGCGGGACTAGCGAGCAGTACTTC.

This chain's CDR3 is CASSETGHGYTF. In DNA, the CDR3 is TGTGCCAGCAGTGAGACCGGGCATGGCTACACCTTC. The rearrangement uses TRBV6-1 and TRBJ1-2, with unresolved D. V was clipped by 3 bases and J by 6 bases, with 8 bases between them. The CDR3 is 12 amino acids. Germline V lookup: CDR1 MNHNS, CDR2 SASEGT.

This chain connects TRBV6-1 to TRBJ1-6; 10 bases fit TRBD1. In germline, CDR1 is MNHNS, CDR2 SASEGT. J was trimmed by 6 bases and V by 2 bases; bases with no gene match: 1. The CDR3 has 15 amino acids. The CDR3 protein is CASSERDRGNSPLHF. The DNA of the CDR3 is TGTGCCAGCAGTGAACGGGACAGGGGTAATTCACCCCTCCACTTT.

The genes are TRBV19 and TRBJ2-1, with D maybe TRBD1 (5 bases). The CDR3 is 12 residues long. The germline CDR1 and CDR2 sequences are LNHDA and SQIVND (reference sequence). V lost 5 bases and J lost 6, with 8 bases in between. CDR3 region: CASSLRVNEQFF. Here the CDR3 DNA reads TGTGCCAGTAGTCTCAGGGTCAATGAGCAGTTCTTC.

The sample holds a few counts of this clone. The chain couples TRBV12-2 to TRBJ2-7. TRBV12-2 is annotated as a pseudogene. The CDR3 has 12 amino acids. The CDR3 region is CAAGRPRYEQYF. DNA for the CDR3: TGTGCAGCAGGACGGCCTCGCTACGAGCAGTACTTC.

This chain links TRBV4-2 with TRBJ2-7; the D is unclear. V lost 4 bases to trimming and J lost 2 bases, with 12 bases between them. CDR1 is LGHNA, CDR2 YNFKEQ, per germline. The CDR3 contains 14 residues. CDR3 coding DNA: TGTGCCAGCAGCCGGGGAAGAGGACCCTACGAGCAGTACTTC. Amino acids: CASSRGRGPYEQYF.

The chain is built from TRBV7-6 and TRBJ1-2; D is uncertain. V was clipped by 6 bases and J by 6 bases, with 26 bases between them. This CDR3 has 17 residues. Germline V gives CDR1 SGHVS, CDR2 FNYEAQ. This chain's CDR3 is CASRIRSRYPHLDGYTF. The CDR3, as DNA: TGTGCCAGCAGAATAAGGAGCAGGTACCCCCACCTCGATGGCTACACCTTC.

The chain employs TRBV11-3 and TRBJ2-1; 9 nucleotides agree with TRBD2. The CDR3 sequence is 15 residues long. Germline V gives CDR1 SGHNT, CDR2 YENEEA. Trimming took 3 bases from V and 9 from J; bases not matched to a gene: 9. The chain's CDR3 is CASSFSGRNLGEQFF. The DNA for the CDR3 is TGTGCCAGCAGCTTTAGCGGGAGAAACCTGGGTGAGCAGTTCTTC.

The CDR3 protein is CASSLVPVSNTGELFF. The CDR3 DNA reads as TGTGCCAGCAGCTTAGTCCCAGTATCGAACACCGGGGAGCTGTTTTTT. The chain carries TRBV7-2 and TRBJ2-2; D is unclear. The CDR3 extends over 16 amino acids. V lost 1 base to trimming and J lost 0 bases, with 9 bases between them. Germline CDR1 reads SGHTA; CDR2 reads FQGNSA.

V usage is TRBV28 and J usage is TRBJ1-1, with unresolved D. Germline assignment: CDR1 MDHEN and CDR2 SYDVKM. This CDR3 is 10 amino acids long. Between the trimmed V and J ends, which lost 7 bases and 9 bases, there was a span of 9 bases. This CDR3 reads CASIKRQAFF. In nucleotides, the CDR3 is TGTGCCAGCATCAAGCGGCAAGCTTTCTTT.

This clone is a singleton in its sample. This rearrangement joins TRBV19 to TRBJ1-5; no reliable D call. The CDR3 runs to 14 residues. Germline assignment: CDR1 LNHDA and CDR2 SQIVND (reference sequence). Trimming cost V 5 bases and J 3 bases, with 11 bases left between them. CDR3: CASSQAGPNQPQHF. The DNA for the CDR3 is TGTGCCAGTAGTCAGGCAGGTCCCAATCAGCCCCAGCATTTT.

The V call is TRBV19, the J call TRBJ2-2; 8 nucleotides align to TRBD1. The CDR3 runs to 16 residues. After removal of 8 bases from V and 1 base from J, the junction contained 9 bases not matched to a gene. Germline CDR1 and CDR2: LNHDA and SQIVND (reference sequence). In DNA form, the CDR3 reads TGTGCCAGTTCCAAGGGTACAGGGGGGAACACCGGGGAGCTGTTTTTT. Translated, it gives CASSKGTGGNTGELFF.

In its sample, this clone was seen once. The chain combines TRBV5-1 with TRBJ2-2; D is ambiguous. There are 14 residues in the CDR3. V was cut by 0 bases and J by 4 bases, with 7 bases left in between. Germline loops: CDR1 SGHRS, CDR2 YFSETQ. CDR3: CASSLGQSTGELFF. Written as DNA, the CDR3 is TGCGCCAGCAGCTTGGGACAATCCACCGGGGAGCTGTTTTTT.